A selection of T cell receptor beta chains follows, all from one sample in a study of T-cell memory formation after mild COVID-19. MiXCR, applied by TCRdb to the 5' RACE reads, yields one record per CDR3 protein. The sample lists hundreds of thousands of distinct CDR3 sequences; roughly 18% were seen once. The material sequenced was PBMCs or a T cell subset sorted from them (not recorded which). All receptors come from an adult woman who had mild COVID-19 (a few samples of this study predate the infection). Cell type and time point are not known. The CDR3 runs from the conserved cysteine through the conserved F or W. The D gene is left open where the match is weak. Expanded clones get a size class; other rows say once, few or many, or leave the size out.

size	V	D	J	DNA	CDR3
-	TRBV6-2/TRBV6-3	TRBD1	TRBJ1-1	TGTGCCAGCAGTTGGGGACAGTACAACACTGAAGCTTTCTTT	CASSWGQYNTEAFF
-	TRBV6-5	TRBD2	TRBJ2-3	TGTGCCAGCAGTTACGCTGGACTAGCCTCGGGAAATACGCAGTATTTT	CASSYAGLASGNTQYF
many	TRBV5-1	-	TRBJ2-2	TGCGCCAGCAGCTTCACCGCGACTGGCACCGGGGAGCTGTTTTTT	CASSFTATGTGELFF
many	TRBV7-3	-	TRBJ2-3	TGTGCCAGCACAAGCGGGAGCACAGATACGCAGTATTTT	CASTSGSTDTQYF
few	TRBV5-1	TRBD1	TRBJ2-1	TGCGCCAGCACGGTAGGGGGCGGTTTCTACAATGAGCAGTTCTTC	CASTVGGGFYNEQFF
few	TRBV20-1	TRBD2	TRBJ2-3	TGCAGTGCTATACTAGCGGGGCGCACAGATACGCAGTATTTT	CSAILAGRTDTQYF
-	TRBV15	-	TRBJ1-1	TGTGCCACCAGCGGTCGGACAGACACAATGAACACTGAAGCTTTCTTT	CATSGRTDTMNTEAFF
-	TRBV20-1	TRBD2	TRBJ2-1	TGCAGTGCTAGAGATAGCGGGAGATCTTACAATGAGCAGTTCTTC	CSARDSGRSYNEQFF
-	TRBV5-1	-	TRBJ1-1	TGCGCCAGCAGCTCCCTAGCGCAGGGCGTTCTGGCTTTCTTT	CASSSLAQGVLAFF
few	TRBV7-9	-	TRBJ1-4	TGTGCCAGCAGTGTCGCCACAGCGGGAGGTGAAAAACTGTTTTTT	CASSVATAGGEKLFF
-	TRBV20-1	-	TRBJ1-2	TGCAGGGCGGTTACCGGGACCCTTAACTATGGCTACACCTTC	CRAVTGTLNYGYTF
-	TRBV29-1	-	TRBJ2-6	TGCAGCGTTTCACGCTCTGGGGCCAACGTCCTGACTTTC	CSVSRSGANVLTF
-	TRBV12-3/TRBV12-4	TRBD2	TRBJ2-5	TGTGCCAGCAGAGGACTAGCGGGGGGTTTGAGGGGAGAGACCCAGTACTTC	CASRGLAGGLRGETQYF
many	TRBV15	TRBD2	TRBJ2-5	TGTGCCACCAGCACGATCCGTCTAGCGGGGATGGAGACCCAGTACTTC	CATSTIRLAGMETQYF
-	TRBV18	-	TRBJ2-1	TGTGCCAGCTCACCAAAAAGGGAGTCCCACAATGAGCAGTTCTTC	CASSPKRESHNEQFF
-	TRBV12-3/TRBV12-4	-	TRBJ2-7	TGTGCCAGCAGTCGCCGAAGGACCTTCGAGCAGTACTTC	CASSRRRTFEQYF
-	TRBV7-2	TRBD1	TRBJ1-2	TGTGCCAGCAGCCTCAGGACAGGGGGCGAATATGGCTACACCTTC	CASSLRTGGEYGYTF
few	TRBV30	-	TRBJ1-1	TGTGCCTGGAGTGTACGTATCTTTAACACTGAAGCTTTCTTT	CAWSVRIFNTEAFF
-	TRBV5-6	TRBD2	TRBJ2-1	TGTGCCAGCAGCTTGGCCGCCGGGGGACTAGCGGAGTACAATGAGCAGTTCTTC	CASSLAAGGLAEYNEQFF
few	TRBV5-6	-	TRBJ2-1	TGTGCCAGCAGCCTTAACAGGGTCGATGAGCAGTTCTTC	CASSLNRVDEQFF
few	TRBV2	TRBD2	TRBJ2-3	TGTGCCAGCAGTGCTGCCGCTAGCGGGGGACCCACAGATACGCAGTATTTT	CASSAAASGGPTDTQYF
-	TRBV3-1	-	TRBJ2-5	TGTGCCAGCAGCCAAGTCCTCCCCGGAGAGACCCAGTACTTC	CASSQVLPGETQYF
-	TRBV20-1	-	TRBJ1-6	TGCAGACTGGGGGGGTCAGGTTCACCCCTCCACTTT	CRLGGSGSPLHF
few	TRBV10-3	-	TRBJ1-4	TGTGCCATCAGTGAGGAGGGCGGGACTAATGAAAAACTGTTTTTT	CAISEEGGTNEKLFF
many	TRBV10-3	-	TRBJ2-3	TGTGCCATCAGTGAACGGGGACCCCCCACAGATACGCAGTATTTT	CAISERGPPTDTQYF
few	TRBV20-1	-	TRBJ2-5	TGCAGTGCTAGACCCTCCGGGAGCCCACAAGAGACCCAGTACTTC	CSARPSGSPQETQYF
few	TRBV20-1	-	TRBJ2-7	TGCAGTGCTAGAGTTAATTGGGGGAACGAGCAGTACTTC	CSARVNWGNEQYF
-	TRBV7-9	TRBD1	TRBJ1-2	TGTGCCAGCAGCTCGGGACAGATCTATGGCTACACCTTC	CASSSGQIYGYTF
-	TRBV5-1	-	TRBJ2-7	TGCGCCAGGTGCATAATCGGCTGGCAGGGCATAGACGAGCAGTACTTC	CARCIIGWQGIDEQYF
-	TRBV6-5	-	TRBJ1-1	TGTGCCAGCAGTTGGGGGGGTGGGGCCAGGATGAACACTGAAGCTTTCTTT	CASSWGGGARMNTEAFF
few	TRBV6-5	TRBD2	TRBJ2-5	TGTGCCAGCAGTTCTGGGAGGGGCCTAGGGGAGACCCAGTACTTC	CASSSGRGLGETQYF
few	TRBV7-3	TRBD2	TRBJ2-1	TGTGCCAGCAAAGCGGGAGGGGACTACAATGAGCAGTTCTTC	CASKAGGDYNEQFF
few	TRBV5-1	-	TRBJ1-1	TGCGCCAGCAGCTTGGGTCGGCCCGAGAACACTGAAGCTTTCTTT	CASSLGRPENTEAFF
few	TRBV3-1	-	TRBJ2-3	TGTGCCAGCAGCCCAGGGGGGGCCCTCACAGATACGCAGTATTTT	CASSPGGALTDTQYF
-	TRBV13	TRBD2	TRBJ2-7	TGTGCCAGCAGCTTCCAAGCGGGAGACCCCTACGAGCAGTACTTC	CASSFQAGDPYEQYF
few	TRBV6-5	-	TRBJ1-1	TGTGCCAGCAGTTACATTAAGGGGGGAGATGAAGCTTTCTTT	CASSYIKGGDEAFF
-	TRBV12-3/TRBV12-4	-	TRBJ1-6	TGTGCCAGCAGTTTAACCTATAATTCACCCCTCCACTTT	CASSLTYNSPLHF
-	TRBV24-1	TRBD1	TRBJ2-3	TGTGCCACCAGTGATTTGCATAACCAGGGACAGGGGGATTGGGATACGCAGTATTTT	CATSDLHNQGQGDWDTQYF
few	TRBV2	-	TRBJ2-5	TGTGCCAGCAGTCGCGGCACCTTCCAAGAGACCCAGTACTTC	CASSRGTFQETQYF
-	TRBV30	TRBD2	TRBJ2-2	TGTGCCTGGAGTGGACTAGCGGGAGGTCGGAACACCGGGGAGCTGTTTTTT	CAWSGLAGGRNTGELFF
few	TRBV12-3/TRBV12-4	TRBD2	TRBJ2-3	TGTGCCAGCGGGACTAGACGGACAGATACGCAGTATTTT	CASGTRRTDTQYF
few	TRBV13	TRBD1	TRBJ2-3	TGTGCCAGCAGCCCGGGACAGGGTCTGGATACGCAGTATTTT	CASSPGQGLDTQYF
-	TRBV6-2/TRBV6-3	-	TRBJ1-1	TGTGCCAGCAGTGGCAGAAGTTTCAGAGGGGTAGCCACTGAAGCTTTCTTT	CASSGRSFRGVATEAFF
few	TRBV11-2	-	TRBJ2-2	TGTGCCAGCAGCATTACCGGGGAGCTGTTTTTT	CASSITGELFF
few	TRBV4-2	TRBD2	TRBJ2-3	TGTGCCAGCAGCCAGACCACGGGGGGGGGAGATACGCAGTATTTT	CASSQTTGGGDTQYF